The entry below gives a single TCR beta chain sequence along with its context. The data were taken from a study of patients and donors after allogeneic stem cell transplantation. A single record per CDR3 protein comes from TCRdb applying MiXCR to the RT-PCR reads. The sample has 95,000 to 120,000 distinct CDR3 sequences, 35% seen once; the top ten hold roughly 30%. Per germline, CDR1 LNHNV and CDR2 YYDKDF (reference sequence). Trimming stripped 0 bases from V and 7 bases from J, with 3 bases between. The CDR3 spans 12 residues. This TCR was sampled from a human donor who was either an allogeneic HSCT recipient or a stem cell or donor lymphocyte infusion donor (not recorded which). It is not recorded whose cells these are; they may come from a transplant donor. The specimen sequenced was blood, either unsorted or a sorted T cell fraction (not recorded which). V usage is TRBV15 and J usage is TRBJ2-2; D gene uncertain. The CDR3 loop reads CATSRDLGELFF. The CDR3 nucleotides read TGTGCCACCAGCAGAGATCTCGGGGAGCTGTTTTTT.